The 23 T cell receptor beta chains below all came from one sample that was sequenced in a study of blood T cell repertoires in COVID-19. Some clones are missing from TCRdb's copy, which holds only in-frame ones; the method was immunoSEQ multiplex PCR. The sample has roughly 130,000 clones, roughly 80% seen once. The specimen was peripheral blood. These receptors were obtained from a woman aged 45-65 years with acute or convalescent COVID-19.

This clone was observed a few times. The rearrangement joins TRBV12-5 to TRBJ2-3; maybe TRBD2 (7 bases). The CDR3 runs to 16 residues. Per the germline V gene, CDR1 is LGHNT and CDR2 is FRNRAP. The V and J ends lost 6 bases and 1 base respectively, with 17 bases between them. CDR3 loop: CASGIFREGGTDTQYF. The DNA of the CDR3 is TGTGCTAGTGGCATTTTCAGGGAGGGGGGCACAGATACGCAGTATTTT.

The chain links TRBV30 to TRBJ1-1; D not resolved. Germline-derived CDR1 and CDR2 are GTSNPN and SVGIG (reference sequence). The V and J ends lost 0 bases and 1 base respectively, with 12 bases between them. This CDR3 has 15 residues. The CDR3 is CAWSVLSTANTEAFF. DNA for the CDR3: TGTGCCTGGAGTGTATTAAGTACAGCGAACACTGAAGCTTTCTTT. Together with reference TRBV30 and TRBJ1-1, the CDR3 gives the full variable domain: SQTIHQWPATLVQPVGSPLSLECTVEGTSNPNLYWYRQAAGRGLQLLFYSVGIGQISSEVPQNLSASRPQDRQFILSSKKLLLSDSGFYLCAWSVLSTANTEAFFGQGTRLTVV.

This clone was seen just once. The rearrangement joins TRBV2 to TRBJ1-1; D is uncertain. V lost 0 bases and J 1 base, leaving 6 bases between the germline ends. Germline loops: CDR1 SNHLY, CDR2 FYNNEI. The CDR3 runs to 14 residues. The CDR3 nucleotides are TGTGCCAGCAGTGAAGCGCCGAGGAACACTGAAGCTTTCTTT. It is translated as CASSEAPRNTEAFF.

The DNA of the CDR3 is TGTGCCAGCAGTTACTCGCGGGGGGCCAACACTGAAGCTTTCTTT. This codes for CASSYSRGANTEAFF. The rearrangement links TRBV6-5 to TRBJ1-1, with a possible D match to TRBD1 (6 bases). The CDR3 contains 15 residues. Trimming pared 0 bases from V and 2 bases from J, leaving 10 bases between. Germline CDR1 reads MNHEY; CDR2 reads SVGAGI.

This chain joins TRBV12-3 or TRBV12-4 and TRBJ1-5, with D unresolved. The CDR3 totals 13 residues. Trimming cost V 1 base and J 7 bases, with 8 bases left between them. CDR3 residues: CASSLGEEQPQHF. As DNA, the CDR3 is TGTGCCAGCAGTTTAGGAGAGGAACAGCCCCAGCATTTT.

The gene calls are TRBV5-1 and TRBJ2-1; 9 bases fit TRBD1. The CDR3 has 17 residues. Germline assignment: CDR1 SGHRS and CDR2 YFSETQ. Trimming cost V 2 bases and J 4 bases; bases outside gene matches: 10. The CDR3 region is CASSFRPQGASYNEQFF. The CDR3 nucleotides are TGCGCCAGCAGCTTCAGGCCACAGGGGGCGAGTTACAATGAGCAGTTCTTC. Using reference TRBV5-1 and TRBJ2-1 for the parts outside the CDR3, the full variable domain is KAGVTQTPRYLIKTRGQQVTLSCSPISGHRSVSWYQQTPGQGLQFLFEYFSETQRNKGNFPGRFSGRQFSNSRSEMNVSTLELGDSALYLCASSFRPQGASYNEQFFGPGTRLTVL.

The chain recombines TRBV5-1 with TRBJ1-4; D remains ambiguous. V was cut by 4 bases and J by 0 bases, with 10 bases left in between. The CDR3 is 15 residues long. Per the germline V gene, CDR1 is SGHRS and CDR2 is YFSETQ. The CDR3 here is CASSESRATNEKLFF. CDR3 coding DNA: TGCGCCAGCAGCGAATCCCGGGCAACTAATGAAAAACTGTTTTTT.

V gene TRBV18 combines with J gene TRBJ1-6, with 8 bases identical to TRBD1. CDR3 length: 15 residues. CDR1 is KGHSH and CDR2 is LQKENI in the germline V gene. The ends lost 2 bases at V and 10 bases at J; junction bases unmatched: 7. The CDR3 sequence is CASSPRVDRDSPLHF. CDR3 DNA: TGTGCCAGCTCACCAAGGGTGGACAGGGACTCACCCCTCCACTTT.

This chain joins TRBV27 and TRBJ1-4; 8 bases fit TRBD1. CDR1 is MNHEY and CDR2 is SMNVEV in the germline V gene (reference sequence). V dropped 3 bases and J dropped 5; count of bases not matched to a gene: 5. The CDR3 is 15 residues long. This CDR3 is CASSFRTGRNEKLFF. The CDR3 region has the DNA TGTGCCAGCAGTTTCCGGACAGGGAGGAATGAAAAACTGTTTTTT.

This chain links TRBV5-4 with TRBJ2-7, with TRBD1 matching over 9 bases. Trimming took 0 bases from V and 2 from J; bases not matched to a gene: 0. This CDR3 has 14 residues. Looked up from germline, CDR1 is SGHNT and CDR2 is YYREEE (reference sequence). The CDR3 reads CASSLDRGPYEQYF. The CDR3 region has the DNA TGTGCCAGCAGCTTGGACAGGGGGCCCTACGAGCAGTACTTC.

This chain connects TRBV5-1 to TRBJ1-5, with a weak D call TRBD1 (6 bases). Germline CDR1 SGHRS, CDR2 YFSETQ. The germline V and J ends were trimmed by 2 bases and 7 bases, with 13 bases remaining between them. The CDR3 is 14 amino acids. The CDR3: CASSLTGSGQPQHF. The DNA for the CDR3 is TGCGCCAGCAGCTTAACAGGGAGCGGACAGCCCCAGCATTTT. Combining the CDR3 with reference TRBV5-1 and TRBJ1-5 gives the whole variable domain KAGVTQTPRYLIKTRGQQVTLSCSPISGHRSVSWYQQTPGQGLQFLFEYFSETQRNKGNFPGRFSGRQFSNSRSEMNVSTLELGDSALYLCASSLTGSGQPQHFGDGTRLSIL.

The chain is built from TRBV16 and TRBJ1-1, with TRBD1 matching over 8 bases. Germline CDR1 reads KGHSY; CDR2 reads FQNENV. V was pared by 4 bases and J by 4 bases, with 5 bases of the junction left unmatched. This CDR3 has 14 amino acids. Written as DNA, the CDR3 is TGTGCCAGCAGCCTCAGGGGGCGCAGCACTGAAGCTTTCTTT. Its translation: CASSLRGRSTEAFF.

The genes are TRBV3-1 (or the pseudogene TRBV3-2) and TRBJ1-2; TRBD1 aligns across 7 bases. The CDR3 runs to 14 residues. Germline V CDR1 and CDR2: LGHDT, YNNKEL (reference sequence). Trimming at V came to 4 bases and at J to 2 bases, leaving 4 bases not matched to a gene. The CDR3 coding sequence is TGTGCCAGCAGCCCCACGGGACAGAACTATGGCTACACCTTC. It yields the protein CASSPTGQNYGYTF.

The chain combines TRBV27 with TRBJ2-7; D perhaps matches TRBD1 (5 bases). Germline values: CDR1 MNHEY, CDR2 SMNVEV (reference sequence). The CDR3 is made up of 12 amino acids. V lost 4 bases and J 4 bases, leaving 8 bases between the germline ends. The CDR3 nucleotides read TGTGCCAGCAGTTCAGACAGTTACGAGCAGTACTTC. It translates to CASSSDSYEQYF.

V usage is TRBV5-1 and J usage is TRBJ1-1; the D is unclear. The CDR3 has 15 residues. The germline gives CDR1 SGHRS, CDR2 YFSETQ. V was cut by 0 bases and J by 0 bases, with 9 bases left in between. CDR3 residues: CASSLGAEMNTEAFF. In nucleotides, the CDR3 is TGCGCCAGCAGCTTGGGGGCAGAGATGAACACTGAAGCTTTCTTT.

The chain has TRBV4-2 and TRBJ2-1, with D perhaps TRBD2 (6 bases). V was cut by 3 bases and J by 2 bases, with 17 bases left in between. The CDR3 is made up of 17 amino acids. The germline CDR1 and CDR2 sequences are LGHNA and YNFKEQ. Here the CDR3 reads CASSHETGTQAYNEQFF. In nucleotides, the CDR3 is TGTGCCAGCAGCCACGAGACCGGGACTCAAGCCTACAATGAGCAGTTCTTC.

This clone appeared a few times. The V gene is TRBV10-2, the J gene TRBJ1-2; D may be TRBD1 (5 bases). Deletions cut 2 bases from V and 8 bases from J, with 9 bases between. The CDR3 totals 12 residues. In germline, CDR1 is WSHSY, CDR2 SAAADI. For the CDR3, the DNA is TGCGCCAGCAGTGAGATTCAGGGAGGCTACACCTTC. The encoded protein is CASSEIQGGYTF.

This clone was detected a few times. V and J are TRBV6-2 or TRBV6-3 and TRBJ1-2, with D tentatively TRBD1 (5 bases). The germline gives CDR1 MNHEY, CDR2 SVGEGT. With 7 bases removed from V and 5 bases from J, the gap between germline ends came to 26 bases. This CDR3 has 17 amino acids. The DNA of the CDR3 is TGTGCCAGCACCCCACTCAATACTCGACAGAGCGTTTATGGCTACACCTTC. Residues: CASTPLNTRQSVYGYTF.

The CDR3: CASSPLTGAYNEQFF. The CDR3 DNA sequence: TGTGCCAGCAGCCCCCTGACAGGGGCCTACAATGAGCAGTTCTTC. The chain employs TRBV7-6 and TRBJ2-1, with 8 bases identical to TRBD1. CDR3 size: 15 residues. Germline CDR1 reads SGHVS; CDR2 reads FNYEAQ. V lost 5 bases, J lost 2 bases, and 5 bases stayed unmatched.

CDR3 in amino acids: CASSLVGGYGYTF. In nucleotides, the CDR3 is TGTGCCAGCAGCTTGGTAGGGGGCTATGGCTACACCTTC. This chain links TRBV5-6 with TRBJ1-2, with TRBD1 as a possible D gene (6 bases). The CDR3 sequence is 13 residues long. Trimming cost V 0 bases and J 4 bases, with 7 bases left between them. Per germline, CDR1 SGHDT and CDR2 YYEEEE.

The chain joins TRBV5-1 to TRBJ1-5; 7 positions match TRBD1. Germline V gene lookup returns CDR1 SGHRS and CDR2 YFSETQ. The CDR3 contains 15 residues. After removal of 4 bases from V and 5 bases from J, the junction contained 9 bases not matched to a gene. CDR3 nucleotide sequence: TGCGCCAGCAGCCTGACAGGGAAGCGGGATCAGCCCCAGCATTTT. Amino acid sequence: CASSLTGKRDQPQHF.

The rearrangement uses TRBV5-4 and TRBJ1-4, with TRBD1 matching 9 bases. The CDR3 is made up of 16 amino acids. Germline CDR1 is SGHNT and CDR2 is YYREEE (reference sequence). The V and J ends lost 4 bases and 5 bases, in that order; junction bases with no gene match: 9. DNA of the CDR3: TGTGCCAGCAGCCTAATGTCGGGACAGGGAAATGAAAAACTGTTTTTT. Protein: CASSLMSGQGNEKLFF. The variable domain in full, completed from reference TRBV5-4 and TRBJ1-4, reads ETGVTQSPTHLIKTRGQQVTLRCSSQSGHNTVSWYQQALGQGPQFIFQYYREEENGRGNFPPRFSGLQFPNYSSELNVNALELDDSALYLCASSLMSGQGNEKLFFGSGTQLSVL.

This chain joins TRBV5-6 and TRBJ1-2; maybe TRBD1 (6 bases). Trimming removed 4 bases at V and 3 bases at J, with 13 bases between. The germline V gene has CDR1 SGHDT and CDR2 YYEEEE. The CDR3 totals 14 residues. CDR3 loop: CASSPTGFDYGYTF. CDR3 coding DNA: TGTGCCAGCAGCCCAACAGGGTTCGACTATGGCTACACCTTC.